These 19 T cell receptor beta chains share one sample of origin, sequenced in a study of cytotoxic CD8 clonotypes in ibrutinib-treated CLL. Libraries were prepared by immunoSEQ multiplex PCR; TCRdb keeps only in-frame clonotypes and omits some of them. The sample includes around 250,000 clones, around 70% of them seen just once. The sample was PBMCs, taken after 24 months of ibrutinib treatment. These receptors were collected from a human donor with chronic lymphocytic leukemia.

The chain joins TRBV14 to TRBJ2-2; D call uncertain. This CDR3 spans 16 amino acids. Germline assignment: CDR1 SGHDN and CDR2 FVKESK. With 3 bases removed from V and 0 bases from J, the gap between germline ends came to 11 bases. DNA of the CDR3: TGTGCCAGCAGCCATTGGGCAGGACCGAACACCGGGGAGCTGTTTTTT. Residues: CASSHWAGPNTGELFF.

The chain is built from TRBV7-6 and TRBJ1-5; D remains ambiguous. V was cut by 5 bases and J by 0 bases, with 11 bases left in between. This CDR3 contains 15 residues. Looked up from germline, CDR1 is SGHVS and CDR2 is FNYEAQ. Written as DNA, the CDR3 is TGTGCCAGCAGCCTCACGGGAGATAGCAATCAGCCCCAGCATTTT. The encoded protein is CASSLTGDSNQPQHF.

V and J are TRBV5-1 and TRBJ1-1, with a weak D call TRBD1 (5 bases). The germline V gene has CDR1 SGHRS and CDR2 YFSETQ. This CDR3 comprises 14 residues. Trimming cost V 1 base and J 3 bases, with 10 bases left between them. In DNA form, the CDR3 reads TGCGCCAGCAGCTTGTTCGGGGGACACACTGAAGCTTTCTTT. Encoded protein: CASSLFGGHTEAFF.

V usage is TRBV9 and J usage is TRBJ2-7, with TRBD1 as a possible D gene (6 bases). The germline gives CDR1 SGDLS, CDR2 YYNGEE. The length of the CDR3 is 13 residues. Trimming cost V 3 bases and J 1 base, with 8 bases left between them. CDR3 in amino acids: CASSARGSYEQYF. The CDR3, as DNA: TGTGCCAGCAGCGCGAGGGGGTCCTACGAGCAGTACTTC.

This chain links TRBV30 with TRBJ2-7; D is possibly TRBD2 (6 bases). V was cut by 2 bases and J by 6 bases, with 17 bases left in between. CDR1 is GTSNPN and CDR2 is SVGIG in the germline V gene (reference sequence). The length of the CDR3 is 14 residues. The CDR3 spells CAWSIGSKGSEQYF. The CDR3 region has the DNA TGTGCCTGGAGTATCGGGAGTAAGGGCTCCGAGCAGTACTTC.

This clone has just one count. At the DNA level, this CDR3 is encoded by other sequences in the same sample as well. J is TRBJ2-3 and V is TRBV7-2, with 9 nucleotides matching TRBD2. The germline V gene has CDR1 SGHTA and CDR2 FQGNSA. This CDR3 region has 14 residues. V gave up 3 bases and J gave up 4 bases; unmatched junction bases: 2. CDR3 in DNA: TGTGCCAGCAGCTTGCTAGCGGGATCAGATACGCAGTATTTT. Its protein is CASSLLAGSDTQYF.

This clone has only a few counts. This chain uses TRBV10-1 with TRBJ2-2; tentatively, D is TRBD2 (6 bases). Trimming took off 11 bases at V and 4 bases at J, with 17 bases between the two ends. Germline assignment: CDR1 WNHNN and CDR2 SYGVQD (reference sequence). The length of the CDR3 is 14 residues. CDR3 coding DNA: TGCGCCGCCGGCAGCGGGTTTGGCACCGGGGAGCTGTTTTTT. Encoded protein: CAAGSGFGTGELFF.

This clone appeared a single time. The genes are TRBV7-2 and TRBJ2-7, with D unclear. The length of the CDR3 is 13 residues. Germline V gives CDR1 SGHTA, CDR2 FQGNSA. Trimming cost V 3 bases and J 3 bases, with 9 bases left between them. The CDR3 DNA reads as TGTGCCAGCAGCTTTCGGGCTCTCTACGAGCAGTACTTC. Encoded protein: CASSFRALYEQYF.

The J gene is TRBJ1-1, the V gene TRBV27, with D possibly matching TRBD1 (5 bases). V shed 6 bases and J shed 6 bases, with 11 bases lying between them. The CDR3 is 12 amino acids. The V gene's germline CDR1 is MNHEY and CDR2 SMNVEV (reference sequence). The DNA of the CDR3 is TGTGCCAGCAGCGCCCTGGGGGCTGAAGCTTTCTTT. Its protein is CASSALGAEAFF.

The rearrangement uses TRBV30 and TRBJ1-2, with 7 bases matching TRBD1. The CDR3 length is 12 residues. J gave up 4 bases and V 4 bases, and 3 bases lay outside the gene matches. Germline lookup yields CDR1 GTSNPN and CDR2 SVGIG (reference sequence). This CDR3 is CAWNSGGYGYTF. CDR3 nucleotide sequence: TGTGCCTGGAACTCAGGGGGCTATGGCTACACCTTC.

This chain links TRBV19 with TRBJ2-7; D remains ambiguous. From germline, CDR1 is LNHDA and CDR2 SQIVND (reference sequence). The CDR3 runs to 13 residues. With 3 bases removed from V and 6 bases from J, the gap between germline ends came to 12 bases. The CDR3 is CASSIAPGAEQYF. The CDR3 bases are TGTGCCAGTAGTATTGCCCCCGGAGCCGAGCAGTACTTC.

The rearrangement joins TRBV28 to TRBJ2-3, with a tentative D call TRBD2 (6 bases). The CDR3 has 16 residues. The V end lost 5 bases, the J end lost 2 bases, and 17 bases lay between the germline ends. Germline loops: CDR1 MDHEN, CDR2 SYDVKM. The DNA for the CDR3 is TGTGCCAGCAGTCCCCCGCTCGGGGGAATCACAGATACGCAGTATTTT. It codes for CASSPPLGGITDTQYF.

The V and J genes are TRBV29-1 and TRBJ2-5; tentative D call: TRBD1 (5 bases). Per the germline V gene, CDR1 is SQVTM and CDR2 is ANQGSEA. Trimming took off 6 bases at V and 1 base at J, with 15 bases between the two ends. The CDR3 contains 14 residues. The CDR3 bases are TGCAGCGTCGGGCCCTACGACAGCCAAGAGACCCAGTACTTC. This encodes CSVGPYDSQETQYF.

To note about this clone: Distinct nucleotide sequences in the sample also encode this CDR3. The chain employs TRBV14 and TRBJ1-2; no definite D call. The CDR3 has 13 amino acids. The ends were cut back, 1 base at V and 4 bases at J, with 7 bases in the middle. Germline V gene data show CDR1 as SGHDN and CDR2 as FVKESK. CDR3: CASSQVYSYGYTF. As DNA, the CDR3 is TGTGCCAGCAGCCAAGTTTATTCCTATGGCTACACCTTC.

The rearrangement links TRBV6-1 to TRBJ1-1, with 7 bases aligning to TRBD1. The junction had 0 bases not matched to a gene; V was cut back by 2 bases and J by 0 bases. The CDR3 consists of 14 residues. Germline V gives CDR1 MNHNS, CDR2 SASEGT. CDR3 nucleotide sequence: TGTGCCAGCAGTGAACAGGGGGTGAACACTGAAGCTTTCTTT. It codes for CASSEQGVNTEAFF.

J is TRBJ2-3 and V is TRBV29-1; D is unresolved. CDR3 size: 12 residues. Germline V CDR1 and CDR2: SQVTM, ANQGSEA. The V end lost 2 bases, the J end lost 2 bases, and 5 bases lay between the germline ends. The CDR3 reads CSVELNTDTQYF. The CDR3 DNA sequence: TGCAGCGTTGAACTTAACACAGATACGCAGTATTTT.

This clone was seen only a few times. V is TRBV7-9 and J is TRBJ1-5; D ambiguous. The CDR3 consists of 14 residues. Germline V lookup: CDR1 SEHNR, CDR2 FQNEAQ (reference sequence). The V and J ends lost 1 base and 2 bases respectively, with 6 bases between them. CDR3 coding DNA: TGTGCCAGCAGCTTAGGACTGGGCAATCAGCCCCAGCATTTT. Translated, it gives CASSLGLGNQPQHF.

This chain links TRBV19 with TRBJ2-1, with 12 bases identical to TRBD2. CDR1 is LNHDA and CDR2 is SQIVND in the germline V gene (reference sequence). The CDR3 runs 15 residues. Losses at the gene ends were 2 bases for V and 7 bases for J; bases not matched to a gene: 3. CDR3: CASSILAGGRNEQFF. The CDR3 DNA is TGTGCCAGTAGTATACTAGCGGGAGGGCGAAATGAGCAGTTCTTC. Variable domain in full (rest from reference TRBV19 and TRBJ2-1): DGGITQSPKYLFRKEGQNVTLSCEQNLNHDAMYWYRQDPGQGLRLIYYSQIVNDFQKGDIAEGYSVSREKKESFPLTVTSAQKNPTAFYLCASSILAGGRNEQFFGPGTRLTVL.

This chain joins TRBV6-5 and TRBJ2-1; possibly TRBD1 for D (6 bases). V was cut by 6 bases and J by 3 bases, with 15 bases left in between. This CDR3 is built from 15 residues. Germline CDR1 is MNHEY and CDR2 is SVGAGI. The CDR3 DNA reads TGTGCCAGCAGACAGGGTGGGGAAATCTACAATGAGCAGTTCTTC. Its protein product is CASRQGGEIYNEQFF.